These 8 T cell receptor beta chains originate from one sample sequenced in a study of blood T cell repertoires in COVID-19. Assay used: immunoSEQ multiplex PCR; TCRdb lists only in-frame clones, some missing. In the table there are about 150,000 clones, approximately 86% of which are singletons. The specimen sequenced was peripheral blood. The receptors were gathered from a woman aged 60-75 years with active or convalescent COVID-19.

The chain employs TRBV3-1 (or the pseudogene TRBV3-2) and TRBJ1-1; D unresolved. Germline lookup yields CDR1 LGHDT and CDR2 YNNKEL (reference sequence). Trimming removed 5 bases from V and 1 base from J, with 8 bases in between. The CDR3 has 13 amino acids. This chain's CDR3 is CASSYYKNTEAFF. The CDR3 nucleotides are TGTGCCAGCAGCTATTACAAGAACACTGAAGCTTTCTTT.

The chain recombines TRBV24-1 with TRBJ2-1; D unclear. This CDR3 comprises 12 residues. The V and J ends lost 12 bases and 4 bases respectively, with 12 bases between them. Per germline, CDR1 KGHDR and CDR2 SFDVKD. The CDR3 region is CAGPPIYNEQFF. The DNA for the CDR3 is TGTGCCGGGCCCCCCATATACAATGAGCAGTTCTTC.

This rearrangement joins TRBV12-3 or TRBV12-4 to TRBJ2-7; D is uncertain. With 1 base removed from V and 6 bases from J, the gap between germline ends came to 10 bases. The CDR3 contains 13 residues. DNA of the CDR3: TGTGCCAGCAGTTTAGGTGGCCTCTCCGAGCAGTACTTC. Encoded protein: CASSLGGLSEQYF.

V gene TRBV5-1 combines with J gene TRBJ1-1, with 9 bases aligning to TRBD1. The CDR3 covers 17 residues. V lost 4 bases to trimming and J lost 1 base; unmatched junction nucleotides: 11. In germline, CDR1 is SGHRS, CDR2 YFSETQ. The DNA for the CDR3 is TGCGCCAGCAGCCCACGCTCGTGGACAGGGGCGAACACTGAAGCTTTCTTT. It yields the protein CASSPRSWTGANTEAFF.

The rearrangement uses TRBV5-1 and TRBJ2-1, with TRBD2 identical over 9 bases. Trimming at V came to 0 bases and at J to 4 bases, leaving 8 bases not matched to a gene. The germline CDR1 and CDR2 sequences are SGHRS and YFSETQ. The CDR3 extends over 17 amino acids. CDR3 bases: TGCGCCAGCAGCTTGGATCTAGGCGGGGGGGCGTACAATGAGCAGTTCTTC. It is translated as CASSLDLGGGAYNEQFF.

This chain joins TRBV4-1 and TRBJ1-5; TRBD1 might be the D (5 bases). Germline V gives CDR1 MGHRA, CDR2 YSYEKL. V was cut by 2 bases and J by 7 bases, with 12 bases left in between. The CDR3 is 14 amino acids. The CDR3 DNA is TGCGCCAGCAGCCAAACAGTCGGGGGGCAGCCCCAGCATTTT. This sequence encodes CASSQTVGGQPQHF.

The chain couples TRBV9 to TRBJ2-1; D is uncertain. This CDR3 is 14 amino acids long. V was pared by 0 bases and J by 7 bases, with 11 bases between. The germline V gene has CDR1 SGDLS and CDR2 YYNGEE. CDR3 in DNA: TGTGCCAGCAGCGTAGACCCCGTCGGGAATGAGCAGTTCTTC. Translating it yields CASSVDPVGNEQFF.

The chain couples TRBV27 to TRBJ1-6; 8 nucleotides align to TRBD1. CDR1 is MNHEY, CDR2 SMNVEV, per germline (reference sequence). Unmatched junction bases numbered 5, after V lost 0 bases and J lost 10 bases. There are 15 residues in the CDR3. The CDR3 loop reads CASSLSGTGGSPLHF. CDR3 coding DNA: TGTGCCAGCAGTTTATCCGGGACAGGAGGGTCACCCCTCCACTTT.